This T cell receptor beta chain was identified in a study of control samples from healthy donors and cancer patients. Germline assignment: CDR1 DFQATT and CDR2 SNEGSKA (reference sequence). V shed 6 bases, J shed 1 base, and the junction held 5 bases outside the gene matches. CDR3 size: 13 residues. TCRdb's copy holds only in-frame clones and misses some; the assay was immunoSEQ multiplex PCR. Counted here are under 150,000 clones, more than 85% occurring once; the ten biggest clones make up just over 8.5%. This TCR was sampled from a woman aged 25-40 years in good health. This chain uses TRBV20-1 with TRBJ1-1, with TRBD1 identical over 7 bases. Material: blood. The CDR3 loop reads CSASRTGNTEAFF. The CDR3 nucleotides are TGCAGTGCCAGTAGGACAGGGAACACTGAAGCTTTCTTT.